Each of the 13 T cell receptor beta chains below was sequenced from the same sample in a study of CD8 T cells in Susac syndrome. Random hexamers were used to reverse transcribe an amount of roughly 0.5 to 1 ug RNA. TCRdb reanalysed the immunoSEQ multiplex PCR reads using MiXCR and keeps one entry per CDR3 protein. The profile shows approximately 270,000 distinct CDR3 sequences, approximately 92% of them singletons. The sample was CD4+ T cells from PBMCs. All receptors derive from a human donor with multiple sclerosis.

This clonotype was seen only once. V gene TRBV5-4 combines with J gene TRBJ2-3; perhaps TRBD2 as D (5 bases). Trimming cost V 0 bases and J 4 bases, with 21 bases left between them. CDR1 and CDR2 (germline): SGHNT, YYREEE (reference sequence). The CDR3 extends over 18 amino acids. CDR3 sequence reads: CASSLGAWVANSPDTQYF. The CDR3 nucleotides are TGTGCCAGCAGCTTGGGTGCCTGGGTAGCGAACAGCCCAGATACGCAGTATTTT.

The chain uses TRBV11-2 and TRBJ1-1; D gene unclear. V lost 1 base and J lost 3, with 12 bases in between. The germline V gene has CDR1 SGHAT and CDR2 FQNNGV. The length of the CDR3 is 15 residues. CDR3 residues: CASSLGNSYDTEAFF. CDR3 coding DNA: TGTGCCAGCAGCTTAGGTAACAGTTACGACACTGAAGCTTTCTTT.

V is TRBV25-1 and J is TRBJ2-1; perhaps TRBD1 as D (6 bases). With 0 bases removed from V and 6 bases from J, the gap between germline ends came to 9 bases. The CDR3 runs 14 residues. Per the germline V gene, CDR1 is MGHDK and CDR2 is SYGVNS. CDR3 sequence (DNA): TGTGCCAGCAGTGAATATCACAGGGTCAATGAGCAGTTCTTC. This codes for CASSEYHRVNEQFF.

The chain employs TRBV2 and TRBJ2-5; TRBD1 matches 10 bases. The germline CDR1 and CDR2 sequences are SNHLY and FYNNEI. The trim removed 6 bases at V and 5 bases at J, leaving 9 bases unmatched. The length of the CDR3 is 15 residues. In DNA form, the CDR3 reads TGTGCCAGCAGCTGGACAGGGGGAGCGGAGGAGACCCAGTACTTC. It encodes CASSWTGGAEETQYF.

The CDR3 nucleotides read TGTGCCAGCAGTGGAGGACCTAACGGGCAGCCCCAGCATTTT. This sequence encodes CASSGGPNGQPQHF. The chain employs TRBV2 and TRBJ1-5; D is undetermined. Germline V lookup: CDR1 SNHLY, CDR2 FYNNEI. Trimming removed 4 bases at V and 7 bases at J, with 14 bases between. The CDR3 sequence is 14 residues long.

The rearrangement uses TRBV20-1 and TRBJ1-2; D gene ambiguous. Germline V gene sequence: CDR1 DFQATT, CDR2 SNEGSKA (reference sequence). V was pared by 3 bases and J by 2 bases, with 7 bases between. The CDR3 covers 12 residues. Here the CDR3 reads CSASPGNYGYTF. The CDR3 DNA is TGCAGTGCTAGCCCCGGAAACTATGGCTACACCTTC.

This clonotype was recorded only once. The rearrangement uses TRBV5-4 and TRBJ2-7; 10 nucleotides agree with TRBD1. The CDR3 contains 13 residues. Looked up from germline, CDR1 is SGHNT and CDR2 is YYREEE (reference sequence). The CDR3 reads CAGSFGQGGEQYV. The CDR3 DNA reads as TGTGCCGGCAGTTTTGGACAGGGGGGCGAGCAGTACGTC.

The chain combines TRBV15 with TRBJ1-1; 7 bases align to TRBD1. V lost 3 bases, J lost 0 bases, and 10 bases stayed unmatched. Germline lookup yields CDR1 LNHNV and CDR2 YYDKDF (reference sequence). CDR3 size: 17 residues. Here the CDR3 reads CATSSPTGAIVNTEAFF. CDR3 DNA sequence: TGTGCCACCAGCAGCCCAACAGGGGCTATTGTGAACACTGAAGCTTTCTTT.

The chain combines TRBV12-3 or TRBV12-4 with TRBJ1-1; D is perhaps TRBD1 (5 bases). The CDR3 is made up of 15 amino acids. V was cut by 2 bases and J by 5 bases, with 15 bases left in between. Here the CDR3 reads CASSLIGGFGTEAFF. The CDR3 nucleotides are TGTGCCAGCAGTTTAATCGGGGGGTTCGGGACTGAAGCTTTCTTT.

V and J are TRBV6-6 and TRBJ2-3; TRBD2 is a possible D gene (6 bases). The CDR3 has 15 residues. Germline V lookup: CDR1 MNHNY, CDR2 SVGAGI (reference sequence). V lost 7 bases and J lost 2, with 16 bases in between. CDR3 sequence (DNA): TGTGCCAGCACCCAACTGCGGGGCGCCACAGATACGCAGTATTTT. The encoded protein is CASTQLRGATDTQYF.

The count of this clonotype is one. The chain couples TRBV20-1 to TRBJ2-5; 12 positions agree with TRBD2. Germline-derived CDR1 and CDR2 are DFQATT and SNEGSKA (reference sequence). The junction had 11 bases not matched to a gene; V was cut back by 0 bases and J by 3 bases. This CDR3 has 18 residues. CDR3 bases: TGCAGTGCTAGAGATCTTTATCGACTAGCGGGAGTAAAAGAGACCCAGTACTTC. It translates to CSARDLYRLAGVKETQYF.

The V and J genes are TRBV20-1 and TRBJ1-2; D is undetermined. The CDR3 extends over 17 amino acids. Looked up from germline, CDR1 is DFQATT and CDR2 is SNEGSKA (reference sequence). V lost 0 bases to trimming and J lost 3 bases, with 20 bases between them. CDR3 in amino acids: CSARDSSVTTKYYGYTF. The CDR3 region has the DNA TGCAGTGCTAGAGATTCCAGCGTGACTACAAAGTACTATGGCTACACCTTC.

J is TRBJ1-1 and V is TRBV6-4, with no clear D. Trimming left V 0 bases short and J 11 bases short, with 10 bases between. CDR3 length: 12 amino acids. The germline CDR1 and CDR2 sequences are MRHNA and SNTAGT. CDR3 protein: CASSDSVPRAFF. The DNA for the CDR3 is TGTGCCAGCAGTGACTCGGTTCCCCGGGCTTTCTTT.